This T cell receptor (beta chain) was observed in a study of patients and donors after allogeneic stem cell transplantation. TCRdb fed the RT-PCR reads into MiXCR, producing one record per CDR3 protein. This table has about a million distinct CDR3 sequences, about a sixth appearing once. The germline gives CDR1 SEHNR, CDR2 FQNEAQ (reference sequence). V shed 1 base and J 7 bases; nucleotides not matched to a gene: 9. The CDR3 covers 17 residues. The chain links TRBV7-9 to TRBJ2-1; 11 bases agree with TRBD2. Sequenced: blood, either unsorted or a sorted T cell fraction (not recorded which). The clonotype comes from a human donor who was either an allogeneic HSCT recipient or a stem cell or donor lymphocyte infusion donor (not recorded which). It is not recorded whose cells these are; they may come from a transplant donor. CDR3 bases: TGTGCCAGCAGCTTAGATTGGGGTAGCGGGAGGGATAATGAGCAGTTCTTC. Amino acid sequence: CASSLDWGSGRDNEQFF. The entire variable domain, with the rest obtained from reference TRBV7-9 and TRBJ2-1, is as follows: DTGVSQNPRHKITKRGQNVTFRCDPISEHNRLYWYRQTLGQGPEFLTYFQNEAQLEKSRLLSDRFSAERPKGSFSTLEIQRTEQGDSAMYLCASSLDWGSGRDNEQFFGPGTRLTVL.